The 30 T cell receptor beta chains given below trace back to one sample, sequenced in a study of blood T cell repertoires in COVID-19. Method: immunoSEQ multiplex PCR; TCRdb's copy keeps in-frame clones and lacks some. The data show about 160,000 clones, about 80% seen once. Material for sequencing was peripheral blood. These receptor sequences come from an elderly woman with acute or convalescent COVID-19.

This clone was detected once. The CDR3 region is CASSSGTGDHEQYF. The CDR3 region has the DNA TGTGCCAGCAGCTCGGGGACAGGGGACCACGAGCAGTACTTC. The J gene is TRBJ2-7, the V gene TRBV7-9, with 10 bases fitting TRBD1. This CDR3 has 14 amino acids. V shed 4 bases, J shed 5 bases, and the junction held 5 bases outside the gene matches. The germline gives CDR1 SEHNR, CDR2 FQNEAQ (reference sequence). The variable domain in full, with the rest retrieved from reference TRBV7-9 and TRBJ2-7, is DTGVSQNPRHKITKRGQNVTFRCDPISEHNRLYWYRQTLGQGPEFLTYFQNEAQLEKSRLLSDRFSAERPKGSFSTLEIQRTEQGDSAMYLCASSSGTGDHEQYFGPGTRLTVT.

The chain uses TRBV24-1 and TRBJ2-1, with 10 nucleotides matching TRBD2. The CDR3 runs 16 residues. V was pared by 5 bases and J by 8 bases, with 11 bases of the junction left unmatched. The V gene's germline CDR1 is KGHDR and CDR2 SFDVKD. CDR3 protein: CATSGASGRAKDEQFF. The CDR3 nucleotides are TGTGCCACCAGTGGGGCGAGCGGGAGGGCCAAGGATGAGCAGTTCTTC.

The rearrangement joins TRBV15 to TRBJ2-3; D may be TRBD2 (5 bases). The CDR3 consists of 15 residues. Germline values: CDR1 LNHNV, CDR2 YYDKDF (reference sequence). V was pared by 8 bases and J by 1 base, with 16 bases between. This CDR3 reads CATDTDEGRTDTQYF. In DNA form, the CDR3 reads TGTGCCACCGATACAGACGAGGGTCGCACAGATACGCAGTATTTT.

The chain has TRBV14 and TRBJ2-7; 13 nucleotides match TRBD2. There are 16 residues in the CDR3. CDR1 and CDR2 from the germline V gene are SGHDN and FVKESK. The V gene end was trimmed by 4 bases and the J gene end by 0 bases; junction bases not matched to a gene: 3. CDR3 in DNA: TGTGCCAGCAGCCTGGGGACTAGCGGGGCCTCCTACGAGCAGTACTTC. It translates to CASSLGTSGASYEQYF.

The gene calls are TRBV5-6 and TRBJ1-5, with D uncertain. V gave up 4 bases and J gave up 2 bases, with 13 bases separating them. CDR1 SGHDT and CDR2 YYEEEE come from the germline V gene. This CDR3 is 15 amino acids long. CDR3 sequence (DNA): TGTGCCAGCAGCCCCGCGCCCGGGGGCAATCAGCCCCAGCATTTT. Translating it yields CASSPAPGGNQPQHF. The full variable domain, completed using reference TRBV5-6 and TRBJ1-5, is DAGVTQSPTHLIKTRGQQVTLRCSPKSGHDTVSWYQQALGQGPQFIFQYYEEEERQRGNFPDRFSGHQFPNYSSELNVNALLLGDSALYLCASSPAPGGNQPQHFGDGTRLSIL.

This chain connects TRBV5-4 to TRBJ2-7, with D tentatively TRBD2 (5 bases). Germline CDR1 and CDR2: SGHNT and YYREEE (reference sequence). This CDR3 region has 14 residues. V lost 4 bases and J lost 4, with 15 bases in between. CDR3 in DNA: TGTGCCAGCAGCAGGACCGGTAGGAGGTACGAGCAGTACTTC. Amino acids: CASSRTGRRYEQYF.

The V and J genes are TRBV4-2 and TRBJ2-5; 7 bases match TRBD2. Germline V gene lookup returns CDR1 LGHNA and CDR2 YNFKEQ. V lost 5 bases and J lost 0; bases outside the gene matches: 3. The CDR3 spans 14 residues. As DNA, the CDR3 is TGTGCCAGCAGCTTGCGGGAGTACCAAGAGACCCAGTACTTC. This encodes CASSLREYQETQYF.

This CDR3 is CASSYGQRQPTNEKLFF. CDR3 bases: TGCGCCAGCAGCTACGGACAAAGACAACCAACTAATGAAAAACTGTTTTTT. The chain recombines TRBV5-1 with TRBJ1-4; tentatively, D is TRBD1 (5 bases). CDR3 length: 17 residues. CDR1 is SGHRS, CDR2 YFSETQ, per germline. The V and J ends lost 3 bases and 0 bases respectively, with 15 bases between them.

The chain couples TRBV5-4 to TRBJ1-2; TRBD1 is a possible D gene (5 bases). V shed 0 bases and J shed 5 bases, with 14 bases lying between them. Looked up from germline, CDR1 is SGHNT and CDR2 is YYREEE (reference sequence). There are 15 residues in the CDR3. DNA of the CDR3: TGTGCCAGCAGCTTGGAATCAGGGAATATGTATGGCTACACCTTC. Translated: CASSLESGNMYGYTF.

The V gene is TRBV5-1, the J gene TRBJ1-6, with D perhaps TRBD1 (6 bases). Trimming shortened V by 0 bases and J by 5 bases, and 9 bases separated the two germline ends. The CDR3 runs 15 residues. Germline V gene lookup returns CDR1 SGHRS and CDR2 YFSETQ. In nucleotides, the CDR3 is TGCGCCAGCAGCTTGGGGTCAGGGGATAATTCACCCCTCCACTTT. Translated, it gives CASSLGSGDNSPLHF. The entire variable domain, with the rest obtained from reference TRBV5-1 and TRBJ1-6, is as follows: KAGVTQTPRYLIKTRGQQVTLSCSPISGHRSVSWYQQTPGQGLQFLFEYFSETQRNKGNFPGRFSGRQFSNSRSEMNVSTLELGDSALYLCASSLGSGDNSPLHFGNGTRLTVT.

The chain links TRBV2 to TRBJ2-1, with D tentatively TRBD1 (6 bases). V was shortened by 6 bases and J by 3 bases, with 15 bases between the two germline ends. The CDR3 consists of 15 residues. Germline CDR1 is SNHLY and CDR2 is FYNNEI. This chain's CDR3 is CASSLTGIGYNEQFF. CDR3 nucleotides: TGTGCCAGCAGCCTAACAGGGATCGGCTACAATGAGCAGTTCTTC.

This sequence joins TRBV7-2 and TRBJ1-6; no clear D gene. V was shortened by 5 bases and J by 9 bases, with 14 bases between the two germline ends. Germline values: CDR1 SGHTA, CDR2 FQGNSA. The CDR3 covers 14 residues. The CDR3 nucleotides are TGTGCCAGCAGCGCAGACCTCTCGGGTTCACCCCTCCACTTT. Translation gives CASSADLSGSPLHF.

V usage is TRBV7-9 and J usage is TRBJ2-1; 13 positions match TRBD2. Per the germline V gene, CDR1 is SEHNR and CDR2 is FQNEAQ (reference sequence). CDR3 length: 18 amino acids. J gave up 4 bases and V 4 bases, and 10 bases lay outside the gene matches. The CDR3 nucleotides are TGTGCCAGCAGCTCAGGGACTAGCGGGATACTACAGTACAATGAGCAGTTCTTC. Translated, it gives CASSSGTSGILQYNEQFF.

The V and J genes are TRBV5-4 and TRBJ1-4; D may be TRBD1 (5 bases). Germline V lookup: CDR1 SGHNT, CDR2 YYREEE (reference sequence). Trimming removed 1 base at V and 4 bases at J, with 17 bases between. The CDR3 length is 17 residues. The CDR3 is CASSLRGAGGRNEKLFF. The CDR3 DNA reads TGTGCCAGCAGCTTGAGGGGAGCCGGAGGGCGTAATGAAAAACTGTTTTTT.

The rearrangement links TRBV5-1 to TRBJ1-1; 7 bases match TRBD1. Germline-derived CDR1 and CDR2 are SGHRS and YFSETQ. The CDR3 contains 14 residues. V lost 4 bases to trimming and J lost 1 base; unmatched junction nucleotides: 4. The CDR3 nucleotides read TGCGCCAGCAGCGAGGGACAGCCGAACACTGAAGCTTTCTTT. It translates to CASSEGQPNTEAFF. The entire variable domain, with the rest obtained from reference TRBV5-1 and TRBJ1-1, is as follows: KAGVTQTPRYLIKTRGQQVTLSCSPISGHRSVSWYQQTPGQGLQFLFEYFSETQRNKGNFPGRFSGRQFSNSRSEMNVSTLELGDSALYLCASSEGQPNTEAFFGQGTRLTVV.

The chain combines TRBV6-2 or TRBV6-3 with TRBJ2-7; 9 bases agree with TRBD1. The trim removed 6 bases at V and 3 bases at J, leaving 6 bases unmatched. Germline lookup yields CDR1 MNHEY and CDR2 SVGEGT. CDR3 length: 14 amino acids. CDR3 sequence reads: CASSPGQGGYEQYF. The CDR3 coding sequence is TGTGCCAGCAGCCCGGGACAGGGCGGCTACGAGCAGTACTTC.

Here the CDR3 reads CAWSGFGGQGAGGANVLTF. CDR3 nucleotides: TGTGCCTGGAGCGGTTTTGGGGGACAGGGGGCTGGTGGGGCCAACGTCCTGACTTTC. The genes are TRBV30 and TRBJ2-6; 12 nucleotides line up with TRBD1. CDR1 and CDR2 (germline): GTSNPN, SVGIG (reference sequence). V lost 3 bases and J lost 3; bases outside the gene matches: 12. The length of the CDR3 is 19 residues.

The chain uses TRBV5-8 and TRBJ2-3; 8 nucleotides line up with TRBD1. The CDR3 runs to 16 residues. CDR1 is SGHTS, CDR2 YDEGEE, per germline. Trimming took 0 bases from V and 4 from J; bases not matched to a gene: 7. The CDR3 DNA follows: TGTGCCAGCAGCTTGGGCACAGGGGGAAGAGCAGATACGCAGTATTTT. Its protein is CASSLGTGGRADTQYF. Supplemented by reference TRBV5-8 and TRBJ2-3, the full variable domain reads EAGVTQSPTHLIKTRGQQATLRCSPISGHTSVYWYQQALGLGLQFLLWYDEGEERNRGNFPPRFSGRQFPNYSSELNVNALELEDSALYLCASSLGTGGRADTQYFGPGTRLTVL.

In its sample, this clone was seen once. The chain employs TRBV7-6 and TRBJ1-5; D is undetermined. From germline, CDR1 is SGHVS and CDR2 FNYEAQ. The CDR3 has 13 amino acids. Trimming left V 1 base short and J 7 bases short, with 8 bases between. CDR3: CASSLDNGQPQHF. The CDR3 DNA reads as TGTGCCAGCAGCTTAGACAATGGCCAGCCCCAGCATTTT.

The chain links TRBV9 to TRBJ1-6, with TRBD1 matching 7 bases. The CDR3 has 14 residues. CDR1 is SGDLS and CDR2 is YYNGEE in the germline V gene. Trimming took 4 bases from V and 7 from J; bases not matched to a gene: 5. CDR3 sequence: CASSSGTANSPLHF. CDR3 coding DNA: TGTGCCAGCAGCTCCGGGACAGCAAATTCACCCCTCCACTTT.

This clone was detected many times. The chain links TRBV5-1 to TRBJ2-7, with TRBD2 matching 12 bases. The V and J ends lost 5 bases and 1 base, in that order; junction bases with no gene match: 4. Germline values: CDR1 SGHRS, CDR2 YFSETQ. This CDR3 comprises 15 residues. CDR3 DNA sequence: TGCGCCAGCAGAAGACTAGCGGGAGCTTCCTACGAGCAGTACTTC. Translated, it gives CASRRLAGASYEQYF.

The rearrangement joins TRBV6-6 to TRBJ1-2; 8 positions match TRBD1. V shed 6 bases, J shed 4 bases, and the junction held 10 bases outside the gene matches. Germline CDR1 is MNHNY and CDR2 is SVGAGI (reference sequence). The CDR3 extends over 15 amino acids. The CDR3 here is CASRVGQGDTYGYTF. Here the CDR3 DNA reads TGTGCCAGCAGGGTCGGACAGGGAGATACCTATGGCTACACCTTC.

This clone was counted only a few times. The chain joins TRBV30 to TRBJ2-1, with 14 bases identical to TRBD2. V was pared by 7 bases and J by 7 bases, with 6 bases of the junction left unmatched. The length of the CDR3 is 14 residues. Germline V lookup: CDR1 GTSNPN, CDR2 SVGIG (reference sequence). Here the CDR3 reads CASRWTSGRNEQFF. The DNA of the CDR3 is TGTGCCTCCCGCTGGACTAGCGGGAGGAATGAGCAGTTCTTC.

The genes are TRBV5-4 and TRBJ2-7, with 12 nucleotides matching TRBD2. With V trimmed by 0 bases and J by 5 bases, 3 bases remained unmatched. CDR3 size: 15 residues. Germline V CDR1 and CDR2: SGHNT, YYREEE (reference sequence). The CDR3 sequence is CASSLGLAGADEQYF. CDR3 DNA sequence: TGTGCCAGCAGCTTGGGACTAGCGGGAGCGGACGAGCAGTACTTC.

The chain combines TRBV30 with TRBJ1-1; D gene uncertain. Germline values: CDR1 GTSNPN, CDR2 SVGIG (reference sequence). V dropped 7 bases and J dropped 2 bases, with 11 bases sitting between them. The CDR3 runs 12 residues. The CDR3 spells CAYQTYNTEAFF. CDR3 nucleotide sequence: TGTGCCTACCAGACATACAACACTGAAGCTTTCTTT. Variable domain in full (rest from reference TRBV30 and TRBJ1-1): SQTIHQWPATLVQPVGSPLSLECTVEGTSNPNLYWYRQAAGRGLQLLFYSVGIGQISSEVPQNLSASRPQDRQFILSSKKLLLSDSGFYLCAYQTYNTEAFFGQGTRLTVV.

Many counts were recorded for this clone. Other nucleotide sequences in the sample specify the same CDR3. The chain combines TRBV20-1 with TRBJ2-1, with 7 bases fitting TRBD2. With V trimmed by 3 bases and J by 8 bases, 7 bases remained unmatched. The CDR3 is made up of 13 amino acids. CDR1 DFQATT and CDR2 SNEGSKA come from the germline V gene (reference sequence). In DNA form, the CDR3 reads TGCAGTGCTAGTGGGCGGGAGAGGTATGAGCAGTTCTTC. Amino acid sequence: CSASGRERYEQFF.

The genes are TRBV13 and TRBJ1-6, with unresolved D. In germline, CDR1 is PRHDT, CDR2 FYEKMQ (reference sequence). The V gene lost 0 bases and the J gene lost 7 bases, with 16 bases spanning the gap. The CDR3 runs to 17 residues. The CDR3 protein is CASSLGLTGKSNSPLHF. The CDR3 DNA reads as TGTGCCAGCAGCTTAGGCCTGACGGGGAAGAGCAATTCACCCCTCCACTTT.

The chain employs TRBV2 and TRBJ2-5; TRBD1 might be the D (8 bases). From germline, CDR1 is SNHLY and CDR2 FYNNEI. CDR3 size: 15 residues. V dropped 6 bases and J dropped 3 bases, with 17 bases sitting between them. CDR3 nucleotides: TGTGCCAGCAGCTTTGGACAGGGAGGGAAAGAGACCCAGTACTTC. Its protein product is CASSFGQGGKETQYF. Complete variable domain (other parts from reference TRBV2 and TRBJ2-5): EPEVTQTPSHQVTQMGQEVILRCVPISNHLYFYWYRQILGQKVEFLVSFYNNEISEKSEIFDDQFSVERPDGSNFTLKIRSTKLEDSAMYFCASSFGQGGKETQYFGPGTRLLVL.

The chain combines TRBV29-1 with TRBJ2-3; 10 nucleotides agree with TRBD2. Germline-derived CDR1 and CDR2 are SQVTM and ANQGSEA. The V segment lost 7 bases and the J segment 6 bases; nucleotides outside the gene matches: 13. The CDR3 has 15 residues. For the CDR3, the DNA is TGCAGCGCCGATCCCCCTAGCGGGAGAGGTGATACGCAGTATTTT. This encodes CSADPPSGRGDTQYF.

The CDR3 is CASSSRPGGTNTEAFF. The CDR3, as DNA: TGTGCCAGCAGCAGCCGCCCAGGGGGGACGAACACTGAAGCTTTCTTT. The chain joins TRBV7-6 to TRBJ1-1; 7 bases are shared with TRBD1. V shed 5 bases and J 1 base; nucleotides not matched to a gene: 10. The CDR3 is 16 residues long. Germline CDR1 SGHVS, CDR2 FNYEAQ.